Described below is a single T cell receptor beta chain sequence and its context. Its antigen is unidentified. The sample belongs to a study of regulatory T cells. Study-level findings and limits: Shannon entropy was nonsignificantly lower in patient CD8+ T cells than control CD8+ cells. Patient repertoires had restricted TRB V-J pairs and skewed V and J usage, most in Tregs.

This CDR3 contains 15 residues. Germline-derived CDR1 and CDR2 are SEHNR and FQNEAQ (reference sequence). V lost 0 bases and J 7 bases, leaving 13 bases between the germline ends. The primer mix had 52 TRBV and 13 TRBJ primers. Method: immunoSEQ multiplex PCR; TCRdb's copy keeps in-frame clones and lacks some. The data contain 17,000 or so clones, roughly 90% of them singletons. Sequences were obtained from CD8+ T cells sorted from blood. The rearrangement links TRBV7-9 to TRBJ2-1; D may be TRBD1 or TRBD2 (6 bases each). This receptor was identified in a person under 35 with CD3G deficiency. The CDR3 DNA is TGTGCCAGCAGCTTAGCCGGGGGCGGAAGTAATGAGCAGTTCTTC. Its translation is CASSLAGGGSNEQFF.